A selection of T cell receptor beta chains follows, all from one sample in a study of blood T cell repertoires in COVID-19. The repertoire was sequenced with immunoSEQ multiplex PCR; TCRdb's copy has only in-frame clones and lacks some. The table includes about 150,000 clones, around 80% detected once. The specimen sequenced was peripheral blood. These receptors were collected from a human donor with acute or convalescent COVID-19. The donor label of this sample is uncertain. The CDR3 runs from the conserved cysteine through the conserved F or W. The D gene is left open where the match is weak. Clone size is stated in some rows and not others, as once, few, many or a class when expanded.

TGTGCCAGCAGCTTAGCTCCGGGACAGGGTGCCTTGGGCCCACCCCTCCACTTT	CASSLAPGQGALGPPLHF	TRBV7-9	NA	TRBD1	TRBJ1-6
TGTGCCAGCAGCCGGACAGGGGGCGCCTCAGGAAACACCATATATTTT	CASSRTGGASGNTIYF	TRBV3-1/TRBV3-2	NA	TRBD1	TRBJ1-3
TGTGCCAGCTCACCAAGGACAGGGCTGAACTATGGCTACACCTTC	CASSPRTGLNYGYTF	TRBV18	few	TRBD1	TRBJ1-2
TGTGCCAGCAGTTACTCACAGGGACGTAGCGAGACCCAGTACTTC	CASSYSQGRSETQYF	TRBV6-6	NA	NA	TRBJ2-5
TGTGCCAGCAGCTTAGTGGGAGCGGGCTATGGCTACACCTTC	CASSLVGAGYGYTF	TRBV7-6	once	NA	TRBJ1-2
TGTGCCAGCACCCAATGGGGGGGCTTGGGTGGCTACACCTTC	CASTQWGGLGGYTF	TRBV6-5	NA	NA	TRBJ1-2
TGTGCCAGCAGTGAAGGGACAGGGTCTACCACTGAAGCTTTCTTT	CASSEGTGSTTEAFF	TRBV6-4	NA	TRBD1	TRBJ1-1
TGTGCCAGCAGGGGACAGGGGAACACCGGGGAGCTGTTTTTT	CASRGQGNTGELFF	TRBV6-5	NA	TRBD1	TRBJ2-2
TGTGCCACCAGCAGAGGCCGCGGGGGGGGCGGGAGCACCATATATTTT	CATSRGRGGGGSTIYF	TRBV15	NA	NA	TRBJ1-3
TGTGCCAGCAGCACTCAACGGGACAGGGGCATCTATGGCTACACCTTC	CASSTQRDRGIYGYTF	TRBV7-7	NA	TRBD1	TRBJ1-2
TGTGCCAGCAGCTCCAGGACAGGGGAGAGGGGGTCACCCCTCCACTTT	CASSSRTGERGSPLHF	TRBV5-4	NA	TRBD1	TRBJ1-6
TGTGCCACCTTAAATCGGCAGGATGGCACTGAAGCTTTCTTT	CATLNRQDGTEAFF	TRBV19	NA	NA	TRBJ1-1
TGTGCCAGCCAATCAGACCGGGACATTGGCTATGGCTACACCTTC	CASQSDRDIGYGYTF	TRBV18	NA	NA	TRBJ1-2
TGTGCCAGCAAGGACAGCGGCACAGATACGCAGTATTTT	CASKDSGTDTQYF	TRBV11-2	NA	NA	TRBJ2-3
TGTGCCAGCAGTCTTGGACAGGGGGCGCGAATTGGGCAGTTCTTC	CASSLGQGARIGQFF	TRBV27	NA	TRBD1	TRBJ2-1
TGTGCCAGCAGCCGCCGAACAGTAGACACTGAAGCTTTCTTT	CASSRRTVDTEAFF	TRBV3-1/TRBV3-2	NA	NA	TRBJ1-1
TGTGCCAGCAGTTTATATTACTCCTACGAGCAGTACTTC	CASSLYYSYEQYF	TRBV6-6	NA	NA	TRBJ2-7
TGCGCCAGCAGCCTTCGGGGGGCCTCCAGCTATAATTCACCCCTCCACTTT	CASSLRGASSYNSPLHF	TRBV4-3	once	NA	TRBJ1-6
TGTGCCAGCAGCCGGGACAGGATCTACGAGCAGTACTTC	CASSRDRIYEQYF	TRBV11-2	NA	TRBD1	TRBJ2-7
TGTGCCAGCAGCTTTCTAGGGACAGGGAACTCAGACGAGCAGTACTTC	CASSFLGTGNSDEQYF	TRBV7-2	NA	TRBD1	TRBJ2-7
TGTGCCAGCGCCCAGGAGCGGGGGAGGTCCGGGGTCTACGAGCAGTACTTC	CASAQERGRSGVYEQYF	TRBV27	NA	TRBD2	TRBJ2-7
TGTGCCAGTTCCCTCGGCCAGGGGGTTCAGCCCCAGCATTTT	CASSLGQGVQPQHF	TRBV2	few	TRBD1	TRBJ1-5
TGCGCCAGCAGCCCTAGCCATATAGCGGGGGGGCCCTACAATGAGCAGTTCTTC	CASSPSHIAGGPYNEQFF	TRBV5-1	NA	TRBD2	TRBJ2-1
TGTGCCAGCAGCACATCTGATTACGGGGTGAACACTGAAGCTTTCTTT	CASSTSDYGVNTEAFF	TRBV27	NA	NA	TRBJ1-1
TGTGCCAGCAGCCCCAGGGGGGACACTGAAGCTTTCTTT	CASSPRGDTEAFF	TRBV6-5	NA	TRBD1	TRBJ1-1
TGTGCCAGCAGTTTCTACAGGGGAGCTGGGGCCAACGTCCTGACTTTC	CASSFYRGAGANVLTF	TRBV6-2/TRBV6-3	NA	TRBD1	TRBJ2-6
TGTGCCAGCAGCCAAGTGCCGGGGACTGGGGCCAACGTCCTGACTTTC	CASSQVPGTGANVLTF	TRBV3-1/TRBV3-2	NA	NA	TRBJ2-6